This TCR beta chain was observed in a study of shared clonotypes between healthy human individuals. Across the study: CD8 memory received one plate per donor, CD8 naive two, CD4 memory three and CD4 naive three. General study results and limits: Generation probability values for non-shared clonotypes were lower than those for clonotypes shared by all four donors.

Germline CDR1 reads SNHLY; CDR2 reads FYNNEI. V lost 6 bases, J lost 7 bases, and 8 bases stayed unmatched. The CDR3 extends over 15 amino acids. CD4+ cells underwent separation, giving CD45RA+ naive and CD45RA-negative memory subsets. Repertoires were generated with immunoSEQ multiplex PCR, while TCRdb's copy carries only in-frame clones and drops some. The profile shows approximately 1,500,000 clones, 95% to 97% of them singletons. Of note for this clone: Its antigen is undetermined.

Input material: naive CD4+ T cells sorted from blood. Indicated subset: CD45RA+ positively selected. The sequence derives from a man aged 30-40 years in good health. The genes are TRBV2 and TRBJ2-7, with TRBD2 identical over 14 bases. In DNA, the CDR3 is TGTGCCAGCAGGGTGGGACTAGCGGGAGTCGGGGAGCAGTACTTC. The encoded protein is CASRVGLAGVGEQYF. Full variable domain (remainder filled in from reference TRBV2 and TRBJ2-7): EPEVTQTPSHQVTQMGQEVILRCVPISNHLYFYWYRQILGQKVEFLVSFYNNEISEKSEIFDDQFSVERPDGSNFTLKIRSTKLEDSAMYFCASRVGLAGVGEQYFGPGTRLTVT.